This T cell receptor beta chain was observed in a study of blood T cell repertoires in COVID-19. About the study: Samples came from the United States, Italy and Spain, spanning acute and convalescent COVID-19. Nucleic acid was either cDNA or gDNA, and it came from T cells, B-cell-depleted T cells, or PBMCs.

V was pared by 4 bases and J by 5 bases, with 13 bases between. Per the germline V gene, CDR1 is SQVTM and CDR2 is ANQGSEA. CDR3 size: 13 residues. How the authors handled the data: Estimated nucleated cell counts came from reference gene primer amplification. Assay: immunoSEQ multiplex PCR; the TCRdb copy retains only in-frame clones and omits some. From that table come the V and J calls and clone size; the DNA was used to work out D and trimming. The table lists about 170,000 clones, approximately 86% of them singletons, with 7% in the top ten. The sequence was obtained from a man between 50 and 59 years old with active or convalescent COVID-19. The V gene is TRBV29-1, the J gene TRBJ2-3; D possibly corresponds to TRBD2 (6 bases). The sequenced material came from peripheral blood. The DNA for the CDR3 is TGCAGCGTTGTGAACGGGAGAGGAGATACGCAGTATTTT. Translated: CSVVNGRGDTQYF.